This T cell receptor beta chain was observed in a study of human T cells and chemical hapten exposure. This clonotype was found many times. TCRdb called the RACE reads again in MiXCR, with one record for every CDR3 protein. The table includes more than 90,000 distinct CDR3 sequences, under 12% detected once. The germline V gene encodes CDR1 SQVTM and CDR2 ANQGSEA. V was clipped by 0 bases and J by 5 bases, with 1 base between them. The CDR3 sequence is 10 residues long. Specified time point: patch test 1, 2 weeks after DPC sensitization. Stated treatment: therapeutic diphenylcyclopropenone sensitization with weekly scalp DPC.

V usage is TRBV29-1 and J usage is TRBJ2-5; no clear D. This receptor was identified in a man aged 40-50 years with alopecia areata. Some clones in this sample may be carry-over from other donors' samples. Specimen: whole blood, collected in connection with sensitization to the hapten diphenylcyclopropenone (DPC). The CDR3 sequence: CSVEDETQYF. The DNA for the CDR3 is TGCAGCGTTGAAGACGAGACCCAGTACTTC.